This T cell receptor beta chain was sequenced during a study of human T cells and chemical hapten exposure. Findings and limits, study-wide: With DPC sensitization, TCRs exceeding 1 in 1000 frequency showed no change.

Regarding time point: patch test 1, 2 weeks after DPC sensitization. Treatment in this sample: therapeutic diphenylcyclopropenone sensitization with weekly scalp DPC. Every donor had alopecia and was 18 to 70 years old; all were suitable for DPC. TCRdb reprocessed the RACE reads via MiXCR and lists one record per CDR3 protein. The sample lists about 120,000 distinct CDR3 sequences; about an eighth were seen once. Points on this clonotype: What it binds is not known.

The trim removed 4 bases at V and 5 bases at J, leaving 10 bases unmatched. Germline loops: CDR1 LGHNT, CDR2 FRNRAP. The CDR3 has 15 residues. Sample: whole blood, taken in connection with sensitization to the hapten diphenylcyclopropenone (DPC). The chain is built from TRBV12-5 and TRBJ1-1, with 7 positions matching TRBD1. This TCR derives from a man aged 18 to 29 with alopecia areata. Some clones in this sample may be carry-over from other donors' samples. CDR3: CASGSAGTALTEAFF. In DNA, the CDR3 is TGTGCTAGTGGTTCTGCCGGGACAGCCCTTACTGAAGCTTTCTTT. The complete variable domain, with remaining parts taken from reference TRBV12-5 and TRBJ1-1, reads DARVTQTPRHKVTEMGQEVTMRCQPILGHNTVFWYRQTMMQGLELLAYFRNRAPLDDSGMPKDRFSAEMPDATLATLKIQPSEPRDSAVYFCASGSAGTALTEAFFGQGTRLTVV.